The 2 T cell receptor beta chains listed next were all sequenced from one sample in a study of T cell clonotyping in hematopoietic cell transplantation. Clones were sequenced by immunoSEQ multiplex PCR, and TCRdb holds only the in-frame ones, with some missing. The sample has 13,000 or so clones; about 98% are singletons. The material sequenced was peripheral blood mononuclear cells, taken 30 days after allogeneic stem cell transplant. These receptors originate from a female patient between 50 and 59 years old who had an allogeneic stem cell transplant from an unrelated donor, so T cells may come from the graft donor. Some clones in this sample may be carry-over from other donors' samples.

This clone was counted a single time. The genes are TRBV25-1 and TRBJ2-7; D is possibly TRBD1 or TRBD2 (5 bases each). Germline values: CDR1 MGHDK, CDR2 SYGVNS. Trimming removed 2 bases from V and 5 bases from J, with 22 bases in between. CDR3 length: 17 residues. CDR3 sequence: CASSESVGTAGEDEQYF. CDR3 sequence (DNA): TGTGCCAGCAGTGAAAGTGTTGGGACGGCAGGAGAGGACGAGCAGTACTTC.

This sequence joins TRBV14 and TRBJ1-2; weak D call: TRBD1 (5 bases). V was cut by 1 base and J by 6 bases, with 12 bases left in between. The germline V gene has CDR1 SGHDN and CDR2 FVKESK. There are 14 residues in the CDR3. The CDR3 sequence is CASSQAGHPDGYTF. The CDR3 DNA reads as TGTGCCAGCAGCCAAGCCGGACACCCCGATGGCTACACCTTC. The whole variable domain, filled in from reference TRBV14 and TRBJ1-2, reads EAGVTQFPSHSVIEKGQTVTLRCDPISGHDNLYWYRRVMGKEIKFLLHFVKESKQDESGMPNNRFLAERTGGTYSTLKVQPAELEDSGVYFCASSQAGHPDGYTFGSGTRLTVV.